This T cell receptor (beta chain) was captured in a study of blood T cell repertoires in COVID-19. Study information: The origin of the acute and convalescent COVID-19 samples was the United States, Italy and Spain.

Repertoires were generated with immunoSEQ multiplex PCR, while TCRdb's copy carries only in-frame clones and drops some. This table has about 130,000 clones, about 80% appearing once. CDR1 is KGHDR and CDR2 is SFDVKD in the germline V gene. This CDR3 has 16 residues. The V gene lost 5 bases and the J gene lost 0 bases, with 16 bases spanning the gap. The specimen was peripheral blood. The sequence derives from a man aged 35 to 55 with active or convalescent COVID-19. This chain joins TRBV24-1 and TRBJ2-7, with D perhaps matching TRBD1 (6 bases). The CDR3 region is CATSAHQGPSSYEQYF. CDR3 DNA: TGTGCCACCAGTGCCCACCAGGGGCCCAGCTCCTACGAGCAGTACTTC.